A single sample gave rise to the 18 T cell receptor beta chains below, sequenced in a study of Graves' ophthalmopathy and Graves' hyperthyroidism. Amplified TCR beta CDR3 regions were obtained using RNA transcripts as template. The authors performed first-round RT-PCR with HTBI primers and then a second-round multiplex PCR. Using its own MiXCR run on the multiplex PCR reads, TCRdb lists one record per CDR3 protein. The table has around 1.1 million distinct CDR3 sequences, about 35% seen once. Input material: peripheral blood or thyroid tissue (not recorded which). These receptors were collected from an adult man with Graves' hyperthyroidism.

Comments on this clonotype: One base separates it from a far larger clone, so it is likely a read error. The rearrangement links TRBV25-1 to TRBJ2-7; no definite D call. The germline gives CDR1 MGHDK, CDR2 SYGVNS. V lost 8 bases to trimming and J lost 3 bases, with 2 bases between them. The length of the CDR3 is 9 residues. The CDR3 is CASFYEQYF. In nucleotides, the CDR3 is TGTGCCAGCTTCTACGAGCAGTACTTC.

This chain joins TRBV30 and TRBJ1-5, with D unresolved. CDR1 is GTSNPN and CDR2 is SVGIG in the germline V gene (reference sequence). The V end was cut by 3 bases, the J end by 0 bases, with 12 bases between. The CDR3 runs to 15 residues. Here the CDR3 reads CAWSIPGFSNQPQHF. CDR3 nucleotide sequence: TGTGCCTGGAGCATCCCGGGGTTTAGCAATCAGCCCCAGCATTTT. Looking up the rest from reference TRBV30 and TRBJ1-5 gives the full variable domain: SQTIHQWPATLVQPVGSPLSLECTVEGTSNPNLYWYRQAAGRGLQLLFYSVGIGQISSEVPQNLSASRPQDRQFILSSKKLLLSDSGFYLCAWSIPGFSNQPQHFGDGTRLSIL.

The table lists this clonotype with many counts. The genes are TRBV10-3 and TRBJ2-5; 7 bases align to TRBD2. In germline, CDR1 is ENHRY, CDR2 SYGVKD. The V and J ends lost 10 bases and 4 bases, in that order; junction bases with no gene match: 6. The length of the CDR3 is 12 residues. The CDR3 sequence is CATDGGGETQYF. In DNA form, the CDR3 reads TGTGCCACCGATGGGGGGGGAGAGACCCAGTACTTC.

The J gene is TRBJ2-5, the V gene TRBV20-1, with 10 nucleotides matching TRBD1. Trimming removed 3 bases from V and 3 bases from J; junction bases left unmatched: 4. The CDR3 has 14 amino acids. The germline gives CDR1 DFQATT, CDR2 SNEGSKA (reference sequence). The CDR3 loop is CSASIGTGEETQYF. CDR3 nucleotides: TGCAGTGCTAGCATCGGGACAGGGGAAGAGACCCAGTACTTC.

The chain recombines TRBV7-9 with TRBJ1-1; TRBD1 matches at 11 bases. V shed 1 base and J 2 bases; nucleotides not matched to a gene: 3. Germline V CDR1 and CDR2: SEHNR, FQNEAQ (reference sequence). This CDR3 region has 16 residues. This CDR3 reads CASSLGTGGVNTEAFF. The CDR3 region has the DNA TGTGCCAGCAGCTTAGGGACAGGGGGCGTAAACACTGAAGCTTTCTTT.

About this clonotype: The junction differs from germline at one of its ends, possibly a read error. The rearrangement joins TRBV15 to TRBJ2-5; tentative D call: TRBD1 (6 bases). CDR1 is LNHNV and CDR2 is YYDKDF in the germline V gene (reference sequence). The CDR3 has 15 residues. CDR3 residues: CATSSQGQGLKTQYF. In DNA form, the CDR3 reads TGCGCCACCAGCAGCCAAGGGCAGGGGTTAAAGACCCAGTACTTC.

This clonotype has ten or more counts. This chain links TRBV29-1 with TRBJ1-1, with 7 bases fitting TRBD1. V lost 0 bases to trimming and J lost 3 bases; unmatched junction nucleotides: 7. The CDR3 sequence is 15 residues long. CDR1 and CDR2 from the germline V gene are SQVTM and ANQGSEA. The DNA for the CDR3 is TGCAGCGTTGAAGACCACAGGGGCGGGTACACTGAAGCTTTCTTT. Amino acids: CSVEDHRGGYTEAFF.

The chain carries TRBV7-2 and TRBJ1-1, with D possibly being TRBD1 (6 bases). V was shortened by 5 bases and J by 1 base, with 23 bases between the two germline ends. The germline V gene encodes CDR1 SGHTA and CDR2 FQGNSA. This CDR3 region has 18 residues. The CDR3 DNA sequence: TGTGCCAGCAGCGGGATTTTGTTTCGGACAGCTGAGAACACTGAAGCTTTCTTT. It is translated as CASSGILFRTAENTEAFF.

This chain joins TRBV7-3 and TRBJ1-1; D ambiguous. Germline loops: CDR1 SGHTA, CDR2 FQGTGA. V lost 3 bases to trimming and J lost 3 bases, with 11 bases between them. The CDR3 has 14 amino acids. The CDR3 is CASSFGPVDTEAFF. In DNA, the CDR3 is TGTGCCAGCAGCTTCGGACCGGTGGACACTGAAGCTTTCTTT.

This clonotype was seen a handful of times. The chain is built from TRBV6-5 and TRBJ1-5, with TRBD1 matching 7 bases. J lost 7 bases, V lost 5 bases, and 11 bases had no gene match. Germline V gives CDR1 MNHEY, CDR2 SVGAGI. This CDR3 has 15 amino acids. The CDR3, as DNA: TGTGCCAGCAGTGAAGGGGGGACAGCTCTCCAGCCCCAGCATTTT. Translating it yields CASSEGGTALQPQHF.

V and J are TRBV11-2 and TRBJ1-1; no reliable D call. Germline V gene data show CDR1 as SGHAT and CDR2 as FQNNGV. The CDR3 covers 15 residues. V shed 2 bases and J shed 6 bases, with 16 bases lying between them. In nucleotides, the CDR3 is TGTGCCAGCAGCTTATCGGCCGGCCGAACTCCTGAAGCTTTCTTT. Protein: CASSLSAGRTPEAFF.

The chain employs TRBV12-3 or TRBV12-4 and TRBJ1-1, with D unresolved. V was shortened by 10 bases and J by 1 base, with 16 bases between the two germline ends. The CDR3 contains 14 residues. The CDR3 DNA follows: TGTGCCATCGCTAGCGGGAGAGCGAACACTGAAGCTTTCTTT. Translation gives CAIASGRANTEAFF.

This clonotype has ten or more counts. The CDR3 bases are TGCAGTGTCCAGGGGAGCGGGGGCCAAGAGACCCAGTACTTC. Protein product: CSVQGSGGQETQYF. The rearrangement joins TRBV20-1 to TRBJ2-5, with TRBD2 matching over 8 bases. Germline CDR1 and CDR2: DFQATT and SNEGSKA (reference sequence). The CDR3 has 14 amino acids. V lost 7 bases, J lost 1 base, and 8 bases stayed unmatched.

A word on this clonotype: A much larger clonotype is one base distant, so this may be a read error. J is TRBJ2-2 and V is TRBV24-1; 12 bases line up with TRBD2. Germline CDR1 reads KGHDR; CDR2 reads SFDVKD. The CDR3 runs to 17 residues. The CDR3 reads CSAMGLAGRGDTGELLF. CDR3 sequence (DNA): TGCAGTGCTATGGGACTAGCGGGCCGAGGGGACACCGGGGAGCTGCTTTTT.

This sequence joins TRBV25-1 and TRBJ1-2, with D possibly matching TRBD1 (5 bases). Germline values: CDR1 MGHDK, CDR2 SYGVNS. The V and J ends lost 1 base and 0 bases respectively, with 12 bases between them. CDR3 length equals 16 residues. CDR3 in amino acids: CASSESGSETNYGYTF. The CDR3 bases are TGTGCCAGCAGTGAATCAGGGTCAGAGACTAACTATGGCTACACCTTC.

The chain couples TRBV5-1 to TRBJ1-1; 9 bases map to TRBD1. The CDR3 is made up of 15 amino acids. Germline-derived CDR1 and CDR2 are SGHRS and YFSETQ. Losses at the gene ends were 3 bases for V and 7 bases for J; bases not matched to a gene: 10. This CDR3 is CASSWGGQGYNEAFF. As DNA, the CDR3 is TGCGCCAGCAGCTGGGGGGGACAGGGATATAATGAAGCTTTCTTT.

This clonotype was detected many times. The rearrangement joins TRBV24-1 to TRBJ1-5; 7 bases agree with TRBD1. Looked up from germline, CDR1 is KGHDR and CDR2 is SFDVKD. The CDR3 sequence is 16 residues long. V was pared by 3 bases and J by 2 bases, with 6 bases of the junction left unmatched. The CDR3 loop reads CATSDHTGVGNQPQHF. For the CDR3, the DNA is TGTGCCACCAGTGATCATACAGGGGTTGGCAATCAGCCCCAGCATTTT.

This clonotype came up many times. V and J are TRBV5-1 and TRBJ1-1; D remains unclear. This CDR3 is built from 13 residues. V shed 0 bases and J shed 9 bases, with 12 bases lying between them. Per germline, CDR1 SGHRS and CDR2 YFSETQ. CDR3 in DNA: TGCGCCAGCAGCTTGGGGGTTTCACAGCAAGCTTTCTTT. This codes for CASSLGVSQQAFF.